This TCR beta chain was retrieved from a study of blood T cell repertoires in COVID-19. The V gene lost 1 base and the J gene lost 10 bases, with 13 bases spanning the gap. Germline V CDR1 and CDR2: SGHTA, FQGNSA. This CDR3 region has 13 residues. TCRdb's copy holds only in-frame clones and misses some; the assay was immunoSEQ multiplex PCR. The sample holds approximately 76,000 clones; 86% are singletons and the top ten take around a sixth. Sequencing was carried out using peripheral blood. The J gene is TRBJ1-1, the V gene TRBV7-2; D is uncertain. The sequence was collected from a man older than 75 in a cohort sampled during active COVID-19. CDR3 bases: TGTGCCAGCAGCTTAGTGTGGGCCGGAGGAGCTTTCTTT. It yields the protein CASSLVWAGGAFF.